Given below is one T cell receptor (beta chain) in context. The antigen is not known. The sample is drawn from a study of CXCR3-negative and CXCR3-positive naive CD8 T cells. Study-level results: For memory CD8+ cells diversity was much lower, but both naive subsets had comparably high diversity.

Approximately 300,000 cells per CD8+ T cell subset were flow-sorted in triplicate. 5' RACE that incorporated UMI labels was used to prepare the TRB cDNA libraries. TCRdb processed the 5' RACE reads again and assigns one entry to each CDR3 protein, with no DNA. Recorded here are about 53,000 distinct CDR3 sequences; the top ten clones represent around 0.4%. Sequencing input: naive CXCR3- CD8+ T cells from blood. Subset here: CD45RO-CCR7+CD27+CD95- naive CD8+ T cells lacking CXCR3 (TNR3-). This receptor was identified in a human donor in good health. Some clones in this sample may be carry-over from other donors' samples.

CDR3: CASGLWQPSTEAFF. The rearrangement joins TRBV12-5 to TRBJ1-1. Germline-derived CDR1 and CDR2 are LGHNT and FRNRAP. The CDR3 sequence is 14 residues long. Using reference TRBV12-5 and TRBJ1-1 for the parts outside the CDR3, the full variable domain is DARVTQTPRHKVTEMGQEVTMRCQPILGHNTVFWYRQTMMQGLELLAYFRNRAPLDDSGMPKDRFSAEMPDATLATLKIQPSEPRDSAVYFCASGLWQPSTEAFFGQGTRLTVV.